One sample yielded the 26 T cell receptor beta chains listed below, sequenced in a study of T cell changes during pregnancy in multiple sclerosis. Libraries were prepared by immunoSEQ multiplex PCR; TCRdb keeps only in-frame clonotypes and omits some of them. The top ten hold 0.25% to 0.3% of the sample, which has roughly 69,000 clones, about 91% seen once. Sequenced material: CD4+ T cells from peripheral blood mononuclear cells, taken in the third trimester of pregnancy. Receptor source: a female donor in good health, enrolled as a control in a pregnancy study.

The chain has TRBV27 and TRBJ1-1, with D maybe TRBD1 (5 bases). Germline CDR1 and CDR2: MNHEY and SMNVEV (reference sequence). V lost 0 bases, J lost 3 bases, and 8 bases lay in between. There are 14 residues in the CDR3. The CDR3 DNA follows: TGTGCCAGCAGTTTATCGCGGGGGGACACTGAAGCTTTCTTT. It yields the protein CASSLSRGDTEAFF.

This chain uses TRBV2 with TRBJ2-1; 8 bases are a match to TRBD2. Germline V gene lookup returns CDR1 SNHLY and CDR2 FYNNEI. Trimming at V came to 7 bases and at J to 5 bases, leaving 7 bases not matched to a gene. The CDR3 spans 14 residues. CDR3 in amino acids: CASNGGAIHNEQFF. The CDR3 bases are TGTGCCAGCAACGGGGGGGCCATCCACAATGAGCAGTTCTTC.

The CDR3 DNA reads TGTGCCAGCAGCCCCTGGACAGGACATAGCACAGATACGCAGTATTTT. It encodes CASSPWTGHSTDTQYF. This sequence joins TRBV11-3 and TRBJ2-3, with 7 bases identical to TRBD1. Unmatched junction bases numbered 8, after V lost 5 bases and J lost 0 bases. Per the germline V gene, CDR1 is SGHNT and CDR2 is YENEEA. There are 16 residues in the CDR3.

The count of this clone is one. The chain links TRBV19 to TRBJ2-3; the match to TRBD2 covers 8 bases. The germline gives CDR1 LNHDA, CDR2 SQIVND (reference sequence). V shed 7 bases and J 5 bases; nucleotides not matched to a gene: 5. The CDR3 loop spans 13 amino acids. For the CDR3, the DNA is TGTGCCAGTAACGGGGGGGGGAGAGATACGCAGTATTTT. Translated, it gives CASNGGGRDTQYF.

J is TRBJ2-7 and V is TRBV10-2, with TRBD2 identical over 9 bases. This CDR3 contains 13 residues. Germline values: CDR1 WSHSY, CDR2 SAAADI. The V gene end was trimmed by 4 bases and the J gene end by 2 bases; junction bases not matched to a gene: 0. CDR3 DNA sequence: TGCGCCAGCAGTGGCGGGGGGGCCTACGAGCAGTACTTC. The encoded protein is CASSGGGAYEQYF.

J is TRBJ1-5 and V is TRBV4-1, with D perhaps TRBD1 (5 bases). Between the trimmed V and J ends, which lost 2 bases and 2 bases, there was a span of 10 bases. CDR1 and CDR2 (germline): MGHRA, YSYEKL. This CDR3 has 15 residues. The DNA for the CDR3 is TGCGCCAGCAGCCAACTAGGAGGGGGCAATCAGCCCCAGCATTTT. Amino acids: CASSQLGGGNQPQHF.

The chain recombines TRBV11-3 with TRBJ2-2; 10 bases fit TRBD1. This CDR3 has 15 residues. V gave up 5 bases and J gave up 6 bases; unmatched junction bases: 6. CDR1 is SGHNT, CDR2 YENEEA, per germline. CDR3 protein: CASSIRTGGPGELFF. The CDR3 bases are TGTGCCAGCAGCATCCGGACAGGGGGACCCGGGGAGCTGTTTTTT. Based on the CDR3 plus reference TRBV11-3 and TRBJ2-2, the full variable domain is EAGVVQSPRYKIIEKKQPVAFWCNPISGHNTLYWYLQNLGQGPELLIRYENEEAVDDSQLPKDRFSAERLKGVDSTLKIQPAELGDSAVYLCASSIRTGGPGELFFGEGSRLTVL.

This clone appeared a single time. CDR3 nucleotide sequence: TGCGCCAGCAGCGGGGGGGACAGGGGAGAAGCTTTCTTT. This encodes CASSGGDRGEAFF. This chain uses TRBV5-1 with TRBJ1-1, with TRBD1 matching over 10 bases. V gave up 4 bases and J gave up 8 bases; unmatched junction bases: 5. Germline-derived CDR1 and CDR2 are SGHRS and YFSETQ. The CDR3 length is 13 residues. The variable domain in full, with the rest retrieved from reference TRBV5-1 and TRBJ1-1, is KAGVTQTPRYLIKTRGQQVTLSCSPISGHRSVSWYQQTPGQGLQFLFEYFSETQRNKGNFPGRFSGRQFSNSRSEMNVSTLELGDSALYLCASSGGDRGEAFFGQGTRLTVV.

This clone was picked up a small number of times. The rearrangement links TRBV6-6 to TRBJ1-5; D remains ambiguous. Germline CDR1 and CDR2: MNHNY and SVGAGI (reference sequence). This CDR3 contains 14 residues. V shed 6 bases and J shed 2 bases, with 11 bases lying between them. CDR3 in DNA: TGTGCCAGCAGAGACCGTGAGGGCAATCAGCCCCAGCATTTT. It is translated as CASRDREGNQPQHF.

V is TRBV27 and J is TRBJ1-2; 9 bases match TRBD1. The CDR3 has 15 residues. Germline V lookup: CDR1 MNHEY, CDR2 SMNVEV (reference sequence). V lost 3 bases, J lost 7 bases, and 9 bases stayed unmatched. CDR3 sequence reads: CASSFRGTGRIGYTF. CDR3 bases: TGTGCCAGCAGTTTCCGGGGGACAGGGAGAATTGGCTACACCTTC.

This chain uses TRBV25-1 with TRBJ2-1; 9 bases match TRBD2. CDR1 is MGHDK and CDR2 is SYGVNS in the germline V gene. V trimming: 4 bases; J trimming: 7 bases; junction bases outside the gene matches: 8. This CDR3 spans 15 amino acids. The CDR3 protein is CASSGAGGSGNEQFF. The CDR3 coding sequence is TGTGCCAGCAGTGGCGCGGGGGGGTCGGGAAATGAGCAGTTCTTC. The full variable domain, in which reference TRBV25-1 and TRBJ2-1 provide the parts outside the CDR3, is EADIYQTPRYLVIGTGKKITLECSQTMGHDKMYWYQQDPGMELHLIHYSYGVNSTEKGDLSSESTVSRIRTEHFPLTLESARPSHTSQYLCASSGAGGSGNEQFFGPGTRLTVL.

CDR3 in amino acids: CASSQVVRLNNTEAFF. DNA for the CDR3: TGCGCCAGCAGCCAAGTTGTGCGACTCAATAACACTGAAGCTTTCTTT. The rearrangement links TRBV4-1 to TRBJ1-1; D ambiguous. Trimming removed 1 base from V and 2 bases from J, with 14 bases in between. This CDR3 spans 16 amino acids. Germline-derived CDR1 and CDR2 are MGHRA and YSYEKL.

The genes are TRBV4-2 and TRBJ2-4; 8 bases are shared with TRBD2. The V segment lost 0 bases and the J segment 3 bases; nucleotides outside the gene matches: 4. Germline V gene lookup returns CDR1 LGHNA and CDR2 YNFKEQ. The CDR3 runs 16 residues. In DNA form, the CDR3 reads TGTGCCAGCAGCCAAGATGGCGCGGGGGGCAAAAACATTCAGTACTTC. Translating it yields CASSQDGAGGKNIQYF.

This chain links TRBV11-3 with TRBJ2-7, with TRBD1 as a possible D gene (6 bases). There are 15 residues in the CDR3. V was pared by 5 bases and J by 0 bases, with 14 bases between. Germline CDR1 reads SGHNT; CDR2 reads YENEEA. CDR3 amino acids: CASSIRQASSYEQYF. CDR3 nucleotides: TGTGCCAGCAGCATACGACAGGCGTCCTCCTACGAGCAGTACTTC. Drawing the rest from reference TRBV11-3 and TRBJ2-7, the complete variable domain is EAGVVQSPRYKIIEKKQPVAFWCNPISGHNTLYWYLQNLGQGPELLIRYENEEAVDDSQLPKDRFSAERLKGVDSTLKIQPAELGDSAVYLCASSIRQASSYEQYFGPGTRLTVT.

The V gene is TRBV7-2, the J gene TRBJ1-1; D is uncertain. The CDR3 is 14 residues long. Trimming pared 1 base from V and 1 base from J, leaving 7 bases between. The V gene's germline CDR1 is SGHTA and CDR2 FQGNSA. The CDR3 here is CASSLEAGNTEAFF. CDR3 bases: TGTGCCAGCAGCTTAGAGGCGGGGAACACTGAAGCTTTCTTT.

The chain uses TRBV5-1 and TRBJ2-3; 7 positions agree with TRBD1. Germline V gene lookup returns CDR1 SGHRS and CDR2 YFSETQ. This CDR3 contains 14 residues. Germline trimming cut 4 bases from V and 3 bases from J; bases unmatched to any gene: 5. The CDR3 is CASSTRQGTDTQYF. The CDR3 region has the DNA TGCGCCAGCAGCACCCGACAGGGAACAGATACGCAGTATTTT.

The CDR3 loop reads CASSIMTGSGPPMETQYF. DNA for the CDR3: TGTGCCAGTAGTATCATGACAGGGTCTGGGCCACCGATGGAGACCCAGTACTTC. V gene TRBV19 combines with J gene TRBJ2-5; 7 nucleotides match TRBD1. V was pared by 3 bases and J by 5 bases, with 18 bases of the junction left unmatched. Germline V CDR1 and CDR2: LNHDA, SQIVND (reference sequence). This CDR3 comprises 18 residues.

This clone occurred once. The chain employs TRBV5-1 and TRBJ2-1; D gene unclear. The CDR3 extends over 15 amino acids. The V and J ends lost 2 bases and 5 bases respectively, with 14 bases between them. Germline V gene sequence: CDR1 SGHRS, CDR2 YFSETQ. CDR3 nucleotide sequence: TGCGCCAGCAGCTTTTACGCGGATGAACACAATGAGCAGTTCTTC. The encoded protein is CASSFYADEHNEQFF.

The table lists this clone with a count of one. This chain connects TRBV30 to TRBJ2-5; D gene ambiguous. With 2 bases removed from V and 5 bases from J, the gap between germline ends came to 15 bases. This CDR3 has 14 amino acids. The V gene's germline CDR1 is GTSNPN and CDR2 SVGIG (reference sequence). In DNA form, the CDR3 reads TGTGCCTGGAGTCTTGGGCTGAGTGGGGAGACCCAGTACTTC. The encoded protein is CAWSLGLSGETQYF.

The chain combines TRBV7-2 with TRBJ2-7; 12 nucleotides align to TRBD2. The germline V gene encodes CDR1 SGHTA and CDR2 FQGNSA. The junction had 7 bases not matched to a gene; V was cut back by 7 bases and J by 6 bases. CDR3 length: 14 amino acids. This chain's CDR3 is CASKPSGGAGEQYF. The CDR3 region has the DNA TGTGCCAGCAAACCTAGCGGGGGGGCGGGCGAGCAGTACTTC.

The rearrangement joins TRBV7-2 to TRBJ1-2; 10 nucleotides align to TRBD1. V trimming: 4 bases; J trimming: 8 bases; junction bases outside the gene matches: 7. The CDR3 is 14 amino acids. In germline, CDR1 is SGHTA, CDR2 FQGNSA. The CDR3 region has the DNA TGTGCCAGCAGCTCGGACAGGGGGATCGGGGGCTACACCTTC. Translating gives CASSSDRGIGGYTF.

The V and J genes are TRBV30 and TRBJ2-3; 8 nucleotides align to TRBD2. The CDR3 sequence is 16 residues long. Trimming took 2 bases from V and 2 from J; bases not matched to a gene: 9. The V gene's germline CDR1 is GTSNPN and CDR2 SVGIG (reference sequence). The CDR3 is CAWSPQLAAITDTQYF. In nucleotides, the CDR3 is TGTGCCTGGAGTCCGCAACTAGCGGCGATCACAGATACGCAGTATTTT.

Only one count was recorded for this clone. The chain couples TRBV7-9 to TRBJ2-3; D is perhaps TRBD1 (6 bases). This CDR3 has 16 residues. V was cut by 2 bases and J by 2 bases, with 14 bases left in between. Germline lookup yields CDR1 SEHNR and CDR2 FQNEAQ (reference sequence). The CDR3 DNA is TGTGCCAGCAGCTTATTCGGACAGCGGATCACAGATACGCAGTATTTT. This codes for CASSLFGQRITDTQYF.

The V call is TRBV7-2, the J call TRBJ2-3, with D possibly being TRBD1 (6 bases). Trimming left V 1 base short and J 3 bases short, with 8 bases between. Germline loops: CDR1 SGHTA, CDR2 FQGNSA. There are 14 residues in the CDR3. CDR3 residues: CASSLEQGTDTQYF. In DNA, the CDR3 is TGTGCCAGCAGCTTAGAACAGGGAACAGATACGCAGTATTTT.

V usage is TRBV19 and J usage is TRBJ2-1; the D gene is possibly TRBD2 (5 bases). The ends were cut back, 1 base at V and 6 bases at J, with 10 bases in the middle. Germline V gene data show CDR1 as LNHDA and CDR2 as SQIVND (reference sequence). This CDR3 is 14 amino acids long. As DNA, the CDR3 is TGTGCCAGTAGTATAGGCGGGCTAGTCAATGAGCAGTTCTTC. The encoded protein is CASSIGGLVNEQFF.

V and J are TRBV4-2 and TRBJ2-2; 7 bases are shared with TRBD1. V trimming: 4 bases; J trimming: 3 bases; junction bases outside the gene matches: 5. Germline CDR1 is LGHNA and CDR2 is YNFKEQ. This CDR3 is 15 amino acids long. This chain's CDR3 is CASSPTGVDTGELFF. CDR3 nucleotides: TGTGCCAGCAGCCCAACAGGGGTGGACACCGGGGAGCTGTTTTTT.